The clone carrying this TCR beta chain was observed a few times. Unique molecular identifiers were used to barcode this TCRbeta library. MiXCR, applied by TCRdb to the PCR reads, yields one record per CDR3 protein. The sample holds 300,000 to 400,000 distinct CDR3 sequences, 16% seen once. This sample was included in a study of T-cell reconstitution after alpha-beta-depleted transplantation in children. Germline V gene lookup returns CDR1 SQVTM and CDR2 ANQGSEA. The V gene lost 1 base and the J gene lost 1 base, with 16 bases spanning the gap. The CDR3 is 16 amino acids. The sample here was PBMCs, mostly from graft donor cells, taken 360 days after TCRalphabeta/CD19-depleted stem cell transplant. The rearrangement joins TRBV29-1 to TRBJ1-1; the D gene is possibly TRBD1 (6 bases). The sequence derives from a male patient between 2 and 9 years old who had a stem cell transplant for acute lymphoblastic leukemia, so the T cells may come from the graft donor. The CDR3 here is CSVEGHRVGANTEAFF. CDR3 bases: TGCAGCGTTGAAGGTCACAGGGTGGGTGCGAACACTGAAGCTTTCTTT.